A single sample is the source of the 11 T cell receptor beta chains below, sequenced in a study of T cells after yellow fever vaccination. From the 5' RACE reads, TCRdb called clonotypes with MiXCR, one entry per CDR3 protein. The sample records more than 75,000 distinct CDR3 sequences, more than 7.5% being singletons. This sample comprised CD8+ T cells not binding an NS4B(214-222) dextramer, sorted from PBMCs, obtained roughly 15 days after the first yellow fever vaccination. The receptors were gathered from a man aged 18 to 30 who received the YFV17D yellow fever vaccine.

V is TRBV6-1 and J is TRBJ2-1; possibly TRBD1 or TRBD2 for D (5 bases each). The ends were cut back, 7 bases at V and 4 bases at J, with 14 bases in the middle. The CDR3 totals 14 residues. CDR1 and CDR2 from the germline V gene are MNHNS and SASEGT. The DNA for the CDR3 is TGTGCCAGCACCCGGGACGGATCGTACAATGAGCAGTTCTTC. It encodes CASTRDGSYNEQFF.

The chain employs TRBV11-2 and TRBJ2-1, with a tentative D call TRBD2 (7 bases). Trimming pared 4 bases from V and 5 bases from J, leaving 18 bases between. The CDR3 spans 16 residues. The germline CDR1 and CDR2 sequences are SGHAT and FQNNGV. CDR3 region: CASSSRWEGGNNEQFF. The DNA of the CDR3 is TGTGCCAGCAGCTCTAGATGGGAGGGGGGAAACAATGAGCAGTTCTTC.

CDR3 residues: CPGEGASNEQFF. The CDR3 DNA reads as TGCCCTGGGGAGGGGGCTAGCAATGAGCAGTTCTTC. The rearrangement uses TRBV10-2 and TRBJ2-1; TRBD1 or TRBD2 may be the D gene (7 bases each). The CDR3 totals 12 residues. The germline gives CDR1 WSHSY, CDR2 SAAADI.

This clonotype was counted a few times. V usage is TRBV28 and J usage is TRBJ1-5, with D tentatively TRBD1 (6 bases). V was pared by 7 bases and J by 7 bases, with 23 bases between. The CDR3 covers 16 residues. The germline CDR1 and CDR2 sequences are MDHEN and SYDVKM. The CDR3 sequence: CASTSSGVWAKQPQHF. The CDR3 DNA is TGTGCCAGCACCTCCTCAGGGGTATGGGCCAAGCAGCCCCAGCATTTT.

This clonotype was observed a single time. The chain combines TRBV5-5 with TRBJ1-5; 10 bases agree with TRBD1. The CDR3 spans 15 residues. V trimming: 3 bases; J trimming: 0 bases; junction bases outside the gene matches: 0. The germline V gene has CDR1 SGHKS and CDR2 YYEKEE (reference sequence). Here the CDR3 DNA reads TGTGCCAGCAGCTGGACAGGGGGTAGCAATCAGCCCCAGCATTTT. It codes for CASSWTGGSNQPQHF.

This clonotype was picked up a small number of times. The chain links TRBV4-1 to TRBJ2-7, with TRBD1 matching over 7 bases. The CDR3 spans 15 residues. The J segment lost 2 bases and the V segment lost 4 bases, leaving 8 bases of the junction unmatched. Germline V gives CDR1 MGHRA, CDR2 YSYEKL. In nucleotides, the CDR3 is TGCGCCAGCAGCCGTTCCGGGACAGCGGCCTACGAGCAGTACTTC. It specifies CASSRSGTAAYEQYF.

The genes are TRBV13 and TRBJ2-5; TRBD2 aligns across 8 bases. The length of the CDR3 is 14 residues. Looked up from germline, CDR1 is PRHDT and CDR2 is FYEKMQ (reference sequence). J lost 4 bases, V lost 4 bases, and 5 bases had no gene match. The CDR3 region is CASSSRGGRETQYF. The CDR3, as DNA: TGTGCCAGCAGCTCCCGGGGGGGCCGAGAGACCCAGTACTTC. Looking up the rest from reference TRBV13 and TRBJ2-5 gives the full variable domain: AAGVIQSPRHLIKEKRETATLKCYPIPRHDTVYWYQQGPGQDPQFLISFYEKMQSDKGSIPDRFSAQQFSDYHSELNMSSLELGDSALYFCASSSRGGRETQYFGPGTRLLVL.

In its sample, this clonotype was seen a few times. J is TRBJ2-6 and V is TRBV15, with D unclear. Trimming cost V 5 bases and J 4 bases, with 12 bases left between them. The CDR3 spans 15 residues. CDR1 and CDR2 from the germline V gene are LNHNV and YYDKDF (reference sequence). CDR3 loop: CATSPQSVGANVLTF. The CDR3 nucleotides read TGTGCCACCAGCCCACAGTCGGTGGGGGCCAACGTCCTGACTTTC. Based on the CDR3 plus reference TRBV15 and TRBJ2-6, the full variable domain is DAMVIQNPRYQVTQFGKPVTLSCSQTLNHNVMYWYQQKSSQAPKLLFHYYDKDFNNEADTPDNFQSRRPNTSFCFLDIRSPGLGDTAMYLCATSPQSVGANVLTFGAGSRLTVL.

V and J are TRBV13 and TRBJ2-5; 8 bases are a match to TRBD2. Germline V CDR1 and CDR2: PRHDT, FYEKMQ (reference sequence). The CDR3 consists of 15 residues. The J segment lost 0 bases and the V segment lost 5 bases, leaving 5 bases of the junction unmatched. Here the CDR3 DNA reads TGTGCCAGCAGCACGCGGGGGGAGTACCAAGAGACCCAGTACTTC. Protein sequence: CASSTRGEYQETQYF.

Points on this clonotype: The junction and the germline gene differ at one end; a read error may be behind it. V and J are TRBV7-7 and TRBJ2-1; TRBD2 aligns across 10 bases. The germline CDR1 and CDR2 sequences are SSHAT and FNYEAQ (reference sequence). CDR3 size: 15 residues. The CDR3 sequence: CVSSSTSGAYNEQFF. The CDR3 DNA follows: TGTGTCAGCAGCTCTACTAGCGGGGCTTACAATGAGCAGTTCTTC.

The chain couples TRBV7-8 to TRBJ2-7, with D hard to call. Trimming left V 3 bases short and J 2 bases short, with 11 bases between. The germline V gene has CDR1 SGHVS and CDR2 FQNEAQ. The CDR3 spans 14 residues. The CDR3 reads CASSLGSLTYEQYV. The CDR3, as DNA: TGTGCCAGCAGCTTGGGCAGTCTGACCTACGAGCAGTACGTC.